These T cell receptor beta chains were read from a single sample in a study of cytomegalovirus exposure and HLA in healthy donors. The data were produced by immunoSEQ multiplex PCR, yet TCRdb's version contains in-frame clones alone and is incomplete. Found here are about 120,000 clones, about 96% of them singletons; the top ten hold less than 2%. Material for sequencing was PBMCs. Every receptor here comes from a man aged 18-30 years in good health and CMV-seronegative. CDR3s include the opening cysteine and the closing phenylalanine or tryptophan. A D gene is named only where the DNA matches it firmly. Only part of the rows carry a size: once, few, many, or a class if the clone is expanded.

clone size: .
V gene: TRBV5-6
J gene: TRBJ2-7
D gene: TRBD1
CDR3 protein: CASSLQGYEQYF
CDR3 DNA: TGTGCCAGCAGCTTACAGGGGTACGAGCAGTACTTC

clone size: .
V gene: TRBV12-2
J gene: TRBJ2-7
D gene: .
CDR3 protein: CASRLGLGSSGEQYF
CDR3 DNA: TGTGCAAGTCGCTTAGGTCTCGGGAGTTCTGGAGAGCAGTACTTC

clone size: .
V gene: TRBV6-6
J gene: TRBJ2-5
D gene: TRBD1
CDR3 protein: CASSPTGGVTQYF
CDR3 DNA: TGTGCCAGCAGTCCCACAGGGGGCGTGACCCAGTACTTC

clone size: .
V gene: TRBV28
J gene: TRBJ1-2
D gene: .
CDR3 protein: CATTRGNGYTF
CDR3 DNA: TGTGCCACGACCAGGGGAAATGGCTACACCTTC

clone size: .
V gene: TRBV18
J gene: TRBJ2-7
D gene: .
CDR3 protein: CASSPPRGEQYF
CDR3 DNA: TGTGCCAGCTCACCACCTCGAGGCGAGCAGTACTTC

clone size: .
V gene: TRBV19
J gene: TRBJ2-3
D gene: TRBD1
CDR3 protein: CASSLRDREADTQYF
CDR3 DNA: TGTGCCAGTAGTCTCCGGGACAGGGAGGCAGATACGCAGTATTTT

clone size: .
V gene: TRBV23-1
J gene: TRBJ1-1
D gene: .
CDR3 protein: CASSQAGAKNTEAFF
CDR3 DNA: TGCGCCAGCAGTCAAGCAGGGGCGAAGAACACTGAAGCTTTCTTT

clone size: .
V gene: TRBV27
J gene: TRBJ2-7
D gene: .
CDR3 protein: CASSFGGDGSYEQYF
CDR3 DNA: TGTGCCAGCAGTTTTGGCGGAGACGGATCCTACGAGCAGTACTTC

clone size: .
V gene: TRBV28
J gene: TRBJ1-2
D gene: TRBD1
CDR3 protein: CASRPLGQIYGYTF
CDR3 DNA: TGTGCCAGCAGGCCACTGGGACAGATCTATGGCTACACCTTC

clone size: .
V gene: TRBV27
J gene: TRBJ2-4
D gene: TRBD2
CDR3 protein: CASIDKRAGVAKNIQYF
CDR3 DNA: TGTGCCAGCATCGATAAACGGGCGGGAGTTGCCAAAAACATTCAGTACTTC

clone size: .
V gene: TRBV7-4
J gene: TRBJ2-7
D gene: .
CDR3 protein: CASSLERGDEQYF
CDR3 DNA: TGTGCCAGCAGCTTAGAAAGGGGCGACGAGCAGTACTTC

clone size: .
V gene: TRBV18
J gene: TRBJ1-1
D gene: .
CDR3 protein: CASSPSTGTNTEAFF
CDR3 DNA: TGTGCCAGCTCACCTTCGACAGGCACGAACACTGAAGCTTTCTTT

clone size: .
V gene: TRBV7-9
J gene: TRBJ2-7
D gene: .
CDR3 protein: CASSHPEVASYEQYF
CDR3 DNA: TGTGCCAGCAGCCACCCCGAGGTGGCCTCCTACGAGCAGTACTTC

clone size: .
V gene: TRBV11-2
J gene: TRBJ2-7
D gene: TRBD2
CDR3 protein: CASSLPSGKPYF
CDR3 DNA: TGTGCCAGCAGCTTACCTAGCGGGAAGCCGTACTTC

clone size: .
V gene: TRBV6-1
J gene: TRBJ1-2
D gene: TRBD1
CDR3 protein: CASSEVRGRDYGYTF
CDR3 DNA: TGTGCCAGCAGTGAAGTCAGGGGGCGCGACTATGGCTACACCTTC

clone size: .
V gene: TRBV28
J gene: TRBJ2-7
D gene: .
CDR3 protein: CASSRGRYEQYF
CDR3 DNA: TGTGCCAGCAGCCGAGGTCGGTACGAGCAGTACTTC

clone size: .
V gene: TRBV18
J gene: TRBJ1-4
D gene: .
CDR3 protein: CASSPSSPGNEKLFF
CDR3 DNA: TGTGCCAGCTCACCATCTAGCCCTGGTAATGAAAAACTGTTTTTT

clone size: .
V gene: TRBV11-1
J gene: TRBJ2-7
D gene: .
CDR3 protein: CASSLAGRPHF
CDR3 DNA: TGTGCCAGCAGCTTAGCCGGTCGTCCTCACTTC

clone size: .
V gene: TRBV6-1
J gene: TRBJ1-5
D gene: .
CDR3 protein: CASKGPGEAQPQHF
CDR3 DNA: TGTGCCAGCAAGGGGCCGGGGGAGGCTCAGCCCCAGCATTTT

clone size: .
V gene: TRBV28
J gene: TRBJ1-2
D gene: .
CDR3 protein: CASSPLLTKNYGYTF
CDR3 DNA: TGTGCCAGCAGCCCACTCTTGACAAAAAACTATGGCTACACCTTC

clone size: .
V gene: TRBV5-8
J gene: TRBJ1-1
D gene: .
CDR3 protein: CASSFSPGSEAFF
CDR3 DNA: TGTGCCAGCAGCTTCTCCCCCGGGAGTGAAGCTTTCTTT

clone size: .
V gene: TRBV7-2
J gene: TRBJ1-3
D gene: .
CDR3 protein: CASSFSTSAVGNTIYF
CDR3 DNA: TGTGCCAGCAGCTTCTCAACGTCGGCGGTAGGAAACACCATATATTTT

clone size: few
V gene: TRBV7-2
J gene: TRBJ2-7
D gene: TRBD1
CDR3 protein: CASSLGTGSPYEQYF
CDR3 DNA: TGTGCCAGCAGCTTAGGGACAGGGAGTCCCTACGAGCAGTACTTC